The clone carrying this T cell receptor beta chain was seen at least ten times. The antigen is unknown. Amplification of the TCR beta CDR3 regions used RNA transcripts (as template). First-round RT-PCR relied on HTBI primers, and a second-round multiplex PCR came next. TCRdb ran MiXCR on the multiplex PCR reads and lists one entry per CDR3 protein. The top ten clones hold roughly 3% of a sample with approximately 640,000 distinct CDR3 sequences, about two fifths of them seen once. The data originate from a study of Graves' ophthalmopathy and Graves' hyperthyroidism. Study conclusions and caveats: It was with roughly 70% sensitivity and 72.22% specificity that the model predicted ophthalmopathy progression. Most thyroid-expanded clonotypes exceeding 0.001 frequency were also found in blood. With over 85% sensitivity and approximately 79% specificity, a 13-signature model separated ophthalmopathy from stable hyperthyroidism.

CDR1 is SEHNR and CDR2 is FQNEAQ in the germline V gene (reference sequence). The CDR3 consists of 15 residues. The ends were cut back, 5 bases at V and 1 base at J, with 14 bases in the middle. The PBMCs were taken from approximately 9 ml of fresh peripheral blood. This clonotype was sampled from an adult man with Graves' ophthalmopathy. This chain connects TRBV7-9 to TRBJ1-1; D not certain. Sequenced input: peripheral blood. The CDR3 DNA sequence: TGTGCCAGCAGCCCAGCCGGGCGGCGGAACACTGAAGCTTTCTTT. Amino acid sequence: CASSPAGRRNTEAFF.